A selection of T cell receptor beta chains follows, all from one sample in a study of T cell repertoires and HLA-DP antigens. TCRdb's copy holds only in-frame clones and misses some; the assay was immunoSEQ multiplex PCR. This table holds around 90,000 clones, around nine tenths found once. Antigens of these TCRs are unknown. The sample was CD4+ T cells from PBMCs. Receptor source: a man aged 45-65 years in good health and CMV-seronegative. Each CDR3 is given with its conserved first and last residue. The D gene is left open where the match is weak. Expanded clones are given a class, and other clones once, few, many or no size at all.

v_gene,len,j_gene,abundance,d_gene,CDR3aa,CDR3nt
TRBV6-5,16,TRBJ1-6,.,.,CASSYFDRSYNSPLHF,TGTGCCAGCAGTTACTTCGATCGCAGCTATAATTCACCCCTCCACTTT
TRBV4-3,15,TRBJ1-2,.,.,CASSQDPQGGYGYTF,TGCGCCAGCAGCCAAGACCCACAGGGCGGCTATGGCTACACCTTC
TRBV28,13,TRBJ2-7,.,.,CASSRAGSYEQYF,TGTGCCAGCAGTAGGGCGGGATCCTACGAGCAGTACTTC
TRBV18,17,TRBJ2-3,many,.,CASSPPPGWRFADTQYF,TGTGCCAGCTCACCACCACCAGGGTGGAGGTTCGCAGATACGCAGTATTTT
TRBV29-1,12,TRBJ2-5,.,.,CSVVVGQETQYF,TGCAGCGTTGTGGTGGGCCAAGAGACCCAGTACTTC
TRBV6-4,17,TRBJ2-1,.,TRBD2,CASSPHLAGGSWDEQFF,TGTGCCAGCAGTCCTCACCTAGCGGGGGGGAGCTGGGATGAGCAGTTCTTC
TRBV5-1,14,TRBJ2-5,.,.,CASSAGRNQETQYF,TGCGCCAGCAGCGCTGGACGGAATCAAGAGACCCAGTACTTC
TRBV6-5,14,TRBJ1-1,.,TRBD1,CATAWYRGYTEAFF,TGTGCCACCGCCTGGTACAGGGGGTACACTGAAGCTTTCTTT
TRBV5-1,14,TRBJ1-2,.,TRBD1,CASSQAGTGFGYTF,TGCGCCAGCAGCCAGGCGGGGACAGGGTTTGGCTACACCTTC
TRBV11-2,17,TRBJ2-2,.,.,CASSLGDSARNTGELFF,TGTGCCAGCAGCTTGGGGGACTCAGCGCGGAACACCGGGGAGCTGTTTTTT
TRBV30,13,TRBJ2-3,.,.,CAWNNGGPIAQYF,TGTGCCTGGAACAACGGGGGCCCGATAGCGCAGTATTTT
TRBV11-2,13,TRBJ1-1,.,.,CASSQGGQVRAFF,TGTGCCAGCAGCCAAGGAGGGCAGGTGAGAGCTTTCTTT
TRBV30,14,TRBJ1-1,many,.,CAWSFRGRGTEAFF,TGTGCCTGGAGTTTCAGGGGAAGGGGGACTGAAGCTTTCTTT
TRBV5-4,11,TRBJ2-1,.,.,CASREHNEQFF,TGTGCCAGCAGAGAACACAATGAGCAGTTCTTC
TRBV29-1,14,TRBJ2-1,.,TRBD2,CSVGVSGTYNEQFF,TGCAGCGTTGGGGTCAGCGGGACCTACAATGAGCAGTTCTTC
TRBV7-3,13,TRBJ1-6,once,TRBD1,CASSMDRNSPLHF,TGTGCCAGCAGCATGGACAGGAATTCACCCCTCCACTTT
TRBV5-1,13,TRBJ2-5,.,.,CASSLVVGETQYF,TGCGCCAGCAGCTTGGTTGTGGGGGAGACCCAGTACTTC
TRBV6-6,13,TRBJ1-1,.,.,CASNLDRNTEAFF,TGTGCCAGCAACTTGGACCGGAATACTGAAGCTTTCTTT
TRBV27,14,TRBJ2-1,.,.,CASIPHGLVGEQFF,TGTGCCAGCATCCCCCACGGGCTAGTTGGTGAGCAGTTCTTC
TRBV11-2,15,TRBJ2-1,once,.,CASSPGSNSYNEQFF,TGTGCCAGCAGCCCCGGGAGTAACTCCTACAATGAGCAGTTCTTC
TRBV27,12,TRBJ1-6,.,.,CASSFSSSPLHF,TGTGCCAGCAGTTTCAGTAGCTCACCCCTCCACTTT
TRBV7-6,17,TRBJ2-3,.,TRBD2,CASSRRVASGGTDTQYF,TGTGCCAGCAGCCGAAGGGTGGCTAGCGGGGGCACAGATACGCAGTATTTT
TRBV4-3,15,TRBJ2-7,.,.,CASSQDRGFTYEQYF,TGCGCCAGCAGCCAAGATCGAGGTTTTACCTACGAGCAGTACTTC
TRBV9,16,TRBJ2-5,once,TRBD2,CASSRVTSGGFETQYF,TGTGCCAGCAGCCGAGTAACTAGCGGGGGGTTTGAGACCCAGTACTTC
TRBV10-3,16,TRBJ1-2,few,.,CAISSGTGGFAYGYTF,TGTGCCATCAGCAGCGGGACGGGGGGGTTTGCCTATGGCTACACCTTC
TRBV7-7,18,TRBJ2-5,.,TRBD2,CASSLSLLGGGGQETQYF,TGTGCTAGCAGCTTAAGTCTCCTGGGCGGGGGGGGACAAGAGACCCAGTACTTC
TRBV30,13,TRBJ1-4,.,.,CASTRPPYEKLFF,TGTGCCTCCACTCGACCGCCCTATGAAAAACTGTTTTTT
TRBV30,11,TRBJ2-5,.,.,CAWSVTLTQYF,TGTGCCTGGAGTGTAACACTGACCCAGTACTTC
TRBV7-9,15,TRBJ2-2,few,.,CASSDPLRGPGELFF,TGTGCCAGCAGCGACCCCCTCCGGGGTCCCGGGGAGCTGTTTTTT
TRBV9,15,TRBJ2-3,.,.,CASSVLQTPTDTQYF,TGTGCCAGCAGCGTACTGCAAACTCCCACAGATACGCAGTATTTT
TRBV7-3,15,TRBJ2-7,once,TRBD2,CASSALAGGTYEQYF,TGTGCCAGCAGCGCATTAGCGGGGGGGACCTACGAGCAGTACTTC
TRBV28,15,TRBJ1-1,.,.,CASSAGGQRPFEAFF,TGTGCCAGCAGTGCGGGAGGACAGCGCCCGTTTGAAGCTTTCTTT
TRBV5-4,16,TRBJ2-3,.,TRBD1,CASSIHRDRNTDTQYF,TGTGCCAGCAGCATCCACCGGGACAGAAACACAGATACGCAGTATTTT
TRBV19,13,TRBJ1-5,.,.,CASNNRYNQPQHF,TGTGCCAGTAACAACAGGTACAATCAGCCCCAGCATTTT
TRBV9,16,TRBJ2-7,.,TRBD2,CASSGPGAGSSYEQYF,TGTGCCAGCAGCGGGCCCGGAGCGGGGTCCTCCTACGAGCAGTACTTC
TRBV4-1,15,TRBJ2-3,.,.,CASSQEGRGTDTQYF,TGCGCCAGCAGCCAAGAGGGGCGCGGCACAGATACGCAGTATTTT
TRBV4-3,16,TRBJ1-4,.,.,CASSQVGRGKGEKLFF,TGCGCCAGCAGCCAAGTAGGGAGGGGAAAAGGAGAAAAACTGTTTTTT
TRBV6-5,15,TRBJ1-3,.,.,CASNSHRDSGNTIYF,TGTGCCAGCAATTCCCACAGGGACTCTGGAAACACCATATATTTT
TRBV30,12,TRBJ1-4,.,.,CAWGTSGAKLFF,TGTGCCTGGGGTACCTCGGGGGCAAAACTGTTTTTT
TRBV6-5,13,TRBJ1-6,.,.,CASSERMASPLHF,TGTGCCAGCAGTGAGCGGATGGCTTCACCCCTCCACTTT
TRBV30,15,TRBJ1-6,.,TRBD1,CAWSRGTGYNSPLHF,TGTGCCTGGAGTAGGGGGACAGGTTATAATTCACCCCTCCACTTT
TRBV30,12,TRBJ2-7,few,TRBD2,CAFLAGIAEQYF,TGTGCCTTCCTAGCGGGAATAGCCGAGCAGTACTTC
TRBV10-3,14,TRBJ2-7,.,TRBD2,CAISGLAVSGEQYF,TGTGCCATCAGTGGACTAGCGGTATCGGGCGAGCAGTACTTC
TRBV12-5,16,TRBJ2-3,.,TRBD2,CASGLGTSGSTDTQYF,TGTGCTAGTGGTCTCGGGACTAGCGGAAGCACAGATACGCAGTATTTT
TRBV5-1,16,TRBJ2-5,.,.,CASSLGGNRGEETQYF,TGCGCCAGCAGCTTGGGCGGTAATCGTGGAGAAGAGACCCAGTACTTC
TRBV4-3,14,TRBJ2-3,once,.,CASSQEMGTDTQYF,TGCGCCAGCAGCCAAGAAATGGGCACAGATACGCAGTATTTT
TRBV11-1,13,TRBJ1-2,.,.,CASSSYPGVGYTF,TGTGCCAGCAGCTCCTACCCGGGGGTCGGCTACACCTTC
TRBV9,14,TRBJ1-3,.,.,CASSPQGGQNTIYF,TGTGCCAGCAGCCCGCAAGGGGGTCAAAACACCATATATTTT
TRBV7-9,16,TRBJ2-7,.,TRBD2,CASSSRLAGGPWEQYF,TGTGCCAGCAGCTCAAGACTAGCGGGAGGGCCGTGGGAGCAGTACTTC
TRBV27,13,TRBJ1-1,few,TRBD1,CASGRQGYTEAFF,TGTGCCAGCGGGAGACAGGGTTACACTGAAGCTTTCTTT
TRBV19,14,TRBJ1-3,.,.,CASSIGTSGNTIYF,TGTGCCAGTAGTATTGGGACCTCTGGAAACACCATATATTTT
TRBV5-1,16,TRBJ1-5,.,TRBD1,CASSPTGTGGNQPQHF,TGCGCCAGCAGCCCGACCGGGACAGGGGGCAATCAGCCCCAGCATTTT
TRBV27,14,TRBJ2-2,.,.,CASSLLDITGELFF,TGTGCCAGCAGTTTATTGGATATCACCGGGGAGCTGTTTTTT